This TCR beta chain is drawn from a study of T-cell reconstitution after alpha-beta-depleted transplantation in children. Overall study findings and caveats: Several hundred rapidly expanded clones from non-depleted graft cells reportedly supplied alpha-beta T cells about two months post-transplant. Most T-cell counts and diversity one year after the transplant came from T cells that were newly produced.

Library preparation (for TCRbeta) was performed with unique molecular identifiers. One entry per CDR3 protein results from TCRdb running MiXCR on the PCR reads. The sample lists tens of thousands of distinct CDR3 sequences, 7.5% to 10% occurring once. CDR1 is SGHTA, CDR2 FQGTGA, per germline. The CDR3 runs 15 residues. The V and J ends lost 1 base and 3 bases respectively, with 10 bases between them. This clonotype showed up many times. Antigen: not known. The clonotype was recovered from a male patient between 2 and 15 years old who had a stem cell transplant for chronic granulomatous disease, so the T cells may come from the graft donor. Sequenced material: PBMCs, mostly from graft donor cells, taken 60 days after TCRalphabeta/CD19-depleted stem cell transplant. V and J are TRBV7-3 and TRBJ2-1, with a possible D match to TRBD2 (5 bases). The CDR3 sequence: CASSLMAGLYNEQFF. In DNA, the CDR3 is TGTGCCAGCAGCTTAATGGCGGGCCTCTACAATGAGCAGTTCTTC.